The rows below give T cell receptor beta chains drawn from one sample of a study of graft-versus-host responses after intestinal transplantation. Assay: immunoSEQ multiplex PCR; the TCRdb copy retains only in-frame clones and omits some. In the table there are around 43,000 clones, roughly 90% of which are singletons. The sequencing here drew on PBMCs, taken 524 days after transplant. These receptors were collected from a human patient who received an intestinal transplant, so some T cells may come from the graft donor. The CDR3 runs from the conserved cysteine through the conserved F or W. D genes are given only for firm matches. For some rows the clone size is stated as once, few or many, or as a class when expanded; others skip it.

clone size,CDR3 length,V gene,J gene,D gene,CDR3 protein,CDR3 DNA
NA,14,TRBV27,TRBJ2-7,NA,CASSSAAGGGGQYF,TGTGCCAGCAGTTCGGCGGCAGGGGGAGGCGGGCAGTACTTC
NA,13,TRBV28,TRBJ2-1,TRBD1,CASSIDRDDEQFF,TGTGCCAGCAGCATAGACAGGGACGATGAGCAGTTCTTC
NA,13,TRBV30,TRBJ2-7,NA,CAWSRGPRYEQYF,TGTGCCTGGAGCCGGGGGCCGCGCTACGAGCAGTACTTC
NA,15,TRBV5-1,TRBJ2-1,NA,CASSLADASYNEQFF,TGCGCCAGCAGTTTAGCGGACGCCTCCTACAATGAGCAGTTCTTC
NA,14,TRBV4-1,TRBJ2-7,TRBD2,CASSQLAGGYEQYF,TGCGCCAGCAGCCAACTAGCGGGAGGGTACGAGCAGTACTTC
NA,16,TRBV2,TRBJ2-2,NA,CASSEQGTLNTGELFF,TGTGCCAGCAGTGAACAGGGGACCCTGAACACCGGGGAGCTGTTTTTT
few,17,TRBV19,TRBJ1-2,TRBD1,CASSFRDRGSVSRGYTF,TGTGCCAGTAGTTTCCGGGACAGGGGGTCGGTTTCGCGGGGCTACACCTTC
NA,11,TRBV28,TRBJ2-3,NA,CASSETDTQYF,TGTGCCAGCAGCGAGACAGATACGCAGTATTTT
once,14,TRBV2,TRBJ2-7,NA,CASSEVRSSYEQYF,TGTGCCAGCAGTGAAGTAAGGAGCTCCTACGAGCAGTACTTC
NA,16,TRBV4-3,TRBJ2-2,NA,CASSQDWGLDTGELFF,TGCGCCAGCAGCCAAGATTGGGGCTTGGACACCGGGGAGCTGTTTTTT
NA,14,TRBV6-1,TRBJ1-5,TRBD1,CASSGTGVNQPQHF,TGTGCCAGCAGTGGGACAGGGGTCAATCAGCCCCAGCATTTT
NA,13,TRBV11-3,TRBJ2-7,NA,CASSLRGSLEQYF,TGTGCCAGCAGCTTAAGGGGATCCCTCGAGCAGTACTTC
NA,15,TRBV19,TRBJ2-7,TRBD2,CASSIGPSGSYEQYF,TGTGCCAGTAGTATAGGGCCTAGCGGATCCTACGAGCAGTACTTC
NA,13,TRBV12-5,TRBJ2-5,NA,CASGLGIQETQYF,TGTGCTAGTGGTTTGGGCATCCAAGAGACCCAGTACTTC
NA,17,TRBV5-8,TRBJ2-3,NA,CASTPAPGTLSTDTQYF,TGTGCCAGCACCCCGGCCCCCGGGACACTTAGCACAGATACGCAGTATTTT
NA,14,TRBV6-6,TRBJ2-1,NA,CASGTTEDYNEQFF,TGTGCCAGCGGAACGACAGAAGACTACAATGAGCAGTTCTTC
NA,17,TRBV25-1,TRBJ1-1,NA,CASSPIRAGKLNTEAFF,TGTGCCAGCAGTCCTATTCGGGCAGGGAAACTGAACACTGAAGCTTTCTTT
few,13,TRBV18,TRBJ1-2,NA,CASSPLGGDGYTF,TGTGCCAGCTCACCCCTCGGGGGTGATGGCTACACCTTC
NA,14,TRBV5-4,TRBJ1-2,NA,CASSLAGSDYGYTF,TGTGCCAGCAGCTTGGCGGGGAGTGACTATGGCTACACCTTC
NA,13,TRBV5-1,TRBJ2-5,NA,CASSLEGRETQYF,TGCGCCAGCAGCTTGGAAGGAAGAGAGACCCAGTACTTC
NA,16,TRBV30,TRBJ2-5,TRBD2,CAWSEEASGYQETQYF,TGTGCCTGGAGTGAAGAAGCTAGCGGGTATCAAGAGACCCAGTACTTC
NA,15,TRBV6-1,TRBJ1-2,NA,CASSEAAGSNYGYTF,TGTGCCAGCAGTGAAGCGGCCGGGTCTAACTATGGCTACACCTTC
NA,13,TRBV11-2,TRBJ2-7,NA,CASSFGRTYEQYF,TGTGCCAGCAGCTTTGGTAGGACCTACGAGCAGTACTTC
NA,13,TRBV13,TRBJ2-1,NA,CASSLIAHNEQFF,TGTGCCAGCAGCTTAATCGCCCACAATGAGCAGTTCTTC
NA,16,TRBV7-8,TRBJ1-3,NA,CASSPYPVSSGNTIYF,TGTGCCAGCAGCCCCTACCCTGTGAGCTCTGGAAACACCATATATTTT
NA,15,TRBV5-6,TRBJ2-1,TRBD2,CASSLGLAGWGEQFF,TGTGCCAGCAGCCTCGGACTAGCGGGATGGGGTGAGCAGTTCTTC
once,17,TRBV6-4,TRBJ1-3,NA,CASSAPDKPESGNTIYF,TGTGCCAGCAGTGCCCCGGACAAGCCCGAATCTGGAAACACCATATATTTT
NA,14,TRBV5-4,TRBJ2-7,TRBD2,CASSLSGSIHEQYF,TGTGCCAGCAGCTTAAGCGGGAGCATCCACGAGCAGTACTTC
NA,14,TRBV28,TRBJ2-3,TRBD2,CASSRLAPGDTQYF,TGTGCCAGCAGCCGACTAGCTCCCGGGGATACGCAGTATTTT
NA,12,TRBV30,TRBJ1-2,NA,CAWAQGSYGYTF,TGTGCCTGGGCACAGGGCTCCTATGGCTACACCTTC
NA,16,TRBV5-4,TRBJ1-2,TRBD1,CASSSGQGAGTYGYTF,TGTGCCAGCAGCTCCGGACAGGGGGCGGGAACCTATGGCTACACCTTC
NA,20,TRBV7-8,TRBJ2-7,TRBD1,CASSRWRQGPYQLTIYEQYF,TGTGCCAGCAGCCGTTGGAGACAGGGGCCATACCAACTAACGATCTACGAGCAGTACTTC
NA,13,TRBV6-6,TRBJ2-1,NA,CASSDKGEGEQFF,TGTGCCAGCAGTGACAAGGGGGAGGGGGAGCAGTTCTTC
NA,13,TRBV27,TRBJ2-5,NA,CASSLAYQETQYF,TGTGCCAGCAGTTTAGCCTATCAAGAGACCCAGTACTTC
NA,15,TRBV2,TRBJ2-7,NA,CASSEAGGGLYEQYF,TGTGCCAGCAGTGAAGCAGGAGGTGGCCTCTACGAGCAGTACTTC
once,14,TRBV29-1,TRBJ1-1,TRBD1,CSVVSGTGVIEAFF,TGCAGCGTTGTTTCCGGGACAGGGGTGATTGAAGCTTTCTTT
NA,15,TRBV5-1,TRBJ2-7,NA,CASSPPPPRSYEQYF,TGCGCCAGCAGCCCGCCCCCTCCTAGGTCCTACGAGCAGTACTTC
NA,14,TRBV6-6,TRBJ2-7,NA,CASSYRGASYEQYF,TGTGCCAGCAGTTACAGAGGGGCCTCCTACGAGCAGTACTTC
NA,13,TRBV28,TRBJ1-1,NA,CASSLSLDTEAFF,TGTGCCAGCAGTTTATCGCTCGACACTGAAGCTTTCTTT
NA,16,TRBV2,TRBJ2-5,NA,CASSVLMTGGGETQYF,TGTGCCAGCAGTGTGTTGATGACGGGGGGCGGGGAGACCCAGTACTTC
NA,16,TRBV5-4,TRBJ2-1,TRBD2,CASSSILAGVDNEQFF,TGTGCCAGCAGCTCTATTCTAGCGGGAGTAGACAATGAGCAGTTCTTC
NA,14,TRBV9,TRBJ2-7,NA,CASSAGTHSYEQYF,TGTGCCAGCAGTGCCGGGACACATTCTTACGAGCAGTACTTC
few,14,TRBV5-4,TRBJ2-7,TRBD2,CASSLGTRPYEQYF,TGTGCCAGCAGCTTAGGGACTAGACCCTACGAGCAGTACTTC
NA,12,TRBV6-1,TRBJ2-7,NA,CASRTVSYEQYF,TGTGCCAGCAGGACCGTTTCTTACGAGCAGTACTTC
NA,14,TRBV6-1,TRBJ1-5,NA,CASSPTGSNQPQHF,TGTGCCAGCAGCCCGACAGGAAGCAATCAGCCCCAGCATTTT
NA,14,TRBV5-5,TRBJ2-1,NA,CASSLTGAYNEQFF,TGTGCCAGCAGCTTGACGGGGGCCTACAATGAGCAGTTCTTC
NA,14,TRBV19,TRBJ1-1,NA,CASSMFRGNTEAFF,TGTGCCAGTAGTATGTTTCGGGGGAACACTGAAGCTTTCTTT
NA,14,TRBV5-1,TRBJ2-1,TRBD2,CASSVGTTYNEQFF,TGCGCCAGCAGCGTCGGGACTACCTACAATGAGCAGTTCTTC
NA,14,TRBV5-4,TRBJ2-7,NA,CASSGDLSSYEQYF,TGTGCCAGCAGCGGGGACCTCAGCTCCTACGAGCAGTACTTC
NA,15,TRBV28,TRBJ1-2,TRBD1,CASRLWTGINYGYTF,TGTGCCAGCAGGCTCTGGACAGGGATCAACTATGGCTACACCTTC
NA,13,TRBV27,TRBJ2-3,NA,CASSLLVYDTQYF,TGTGCCAGCAGTTTATTGGTCTATGATACGCAGTATTTT
few,12,TRBV28,TRBJ2-7,NA,CASSFELSEQYF,TGTGCCAGCAGTTTTGAGTTGAGCGAGCAGTACTTC
NA,13,TRBV7-3,TRBJ1-1,TRBD1,CASSLTLQGTAFF,TGTGCCAGCAGCTTAACCCTACAGGGGACAGCTTTCTTT
NA,13,TRBV6-5,TRBJ1-1,TRBD1,CASRLQGGTEAFF,TGTGCCAGCAGACTACAGGGGGGCACTGAAGCTTTCTTT
NA,14,TRBV28,TRBJ2-7,NA,CASSEGGGSYEQYF,TGTGCCAGCAGTGAGGGGGGGGGCTCCTACGAGCAGTACTTC